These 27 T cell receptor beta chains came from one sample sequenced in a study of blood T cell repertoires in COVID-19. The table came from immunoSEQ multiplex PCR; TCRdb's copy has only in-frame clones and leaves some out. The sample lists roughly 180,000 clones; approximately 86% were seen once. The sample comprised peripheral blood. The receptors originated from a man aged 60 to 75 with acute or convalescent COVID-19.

The CDR3 bases are TGTGCCAGCAGCTTAAGGGGTTTTGGCCTAGCGGACTCCTACAATGAGCAGTTCTTC. Its translation: CASSLRGFGLADSYNEQFF. The chain combines TRBV7-8 with TRBJ2-1; TRBD2 aligns across 7 bases. Germline CDR1 reads SGHVS; CDR2 reads FQNEAQ. The V segment lost 2 bases and the J segment 0 bases; nucleotides outside the gene matches: 13. The CDR3 sequence is 19 residues long.

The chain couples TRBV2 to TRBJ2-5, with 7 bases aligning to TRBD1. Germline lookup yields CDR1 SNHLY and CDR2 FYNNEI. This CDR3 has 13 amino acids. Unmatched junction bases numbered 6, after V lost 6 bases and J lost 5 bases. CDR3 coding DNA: TGTGCCAGCAGGGAAACAGGGGAGGAGACCCAGTACTTC. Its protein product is CASRETGEETQYF.

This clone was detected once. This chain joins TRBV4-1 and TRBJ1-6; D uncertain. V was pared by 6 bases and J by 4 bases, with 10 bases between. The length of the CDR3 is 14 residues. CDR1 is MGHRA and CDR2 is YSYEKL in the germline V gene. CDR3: CASSYWSYNSPLHF. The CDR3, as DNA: TGCGCCAGCAGTTATTGGAGTTATAATTCACCCCTCCACTTT.

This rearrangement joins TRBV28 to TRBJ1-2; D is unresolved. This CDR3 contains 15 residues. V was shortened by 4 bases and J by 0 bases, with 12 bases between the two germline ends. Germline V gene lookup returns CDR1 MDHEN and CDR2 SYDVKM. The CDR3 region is CASSSGRLTNYGYTF. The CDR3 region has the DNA TGTGCCAGCAGTTCCGGCAGACTAACTAACTATGGCTACACCTTC.

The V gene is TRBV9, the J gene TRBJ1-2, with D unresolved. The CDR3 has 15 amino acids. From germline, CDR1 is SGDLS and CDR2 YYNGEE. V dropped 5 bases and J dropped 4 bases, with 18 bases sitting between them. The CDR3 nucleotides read TGTGCCAGCAGTTATGCCTGGCAGGCCAGCTATGGCTACACCTTC. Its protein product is CASSYAWQASYGYTF.

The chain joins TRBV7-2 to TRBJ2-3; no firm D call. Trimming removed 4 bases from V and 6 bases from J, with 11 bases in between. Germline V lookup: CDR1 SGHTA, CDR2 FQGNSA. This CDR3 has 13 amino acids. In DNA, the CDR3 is TGTGCCAGCAGCTCCTACCGGTTGGATACGCAGTATTTT. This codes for CASSSYRLDTQYF.

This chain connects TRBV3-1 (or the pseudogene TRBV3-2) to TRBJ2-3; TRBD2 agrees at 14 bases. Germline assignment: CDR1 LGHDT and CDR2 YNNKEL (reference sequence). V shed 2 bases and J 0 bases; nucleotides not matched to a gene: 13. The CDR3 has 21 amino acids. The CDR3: CASSQIKGTSGSPLSTDTQYF. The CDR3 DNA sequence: TGTGCCAGCAGCCAAATAAAAGGGACTAGCGGGAGCCCTTTAAGCACAGATACGCAGTATTTT.

The CDR3 sequence: CASRKTSSGELFF. The CDR3 DNA reads as TGTGCCAGCAGAAAGACTAGCAGCGGGGAGCTGTTTTTT. The chain joins TRBV6-4 to TRBJ2-2, with 7 bases lining up with TRBD2. Germline V gives CDR1 MRHNA, CDR2 SNTAGT. The length of the CDR3 is 13 residues. V shed 6 bases, J shed 7 bases, and the junction held 5 bases outside the gene matches.

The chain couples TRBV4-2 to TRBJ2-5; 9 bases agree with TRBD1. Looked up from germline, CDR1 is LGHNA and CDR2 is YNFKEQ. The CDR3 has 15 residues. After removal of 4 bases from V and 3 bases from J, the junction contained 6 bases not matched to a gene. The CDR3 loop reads CASSRRQGEEETQYF. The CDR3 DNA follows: TGTGCCAGCAGCCGACGACAGGGGGAGGAAGAGACCCAGTACTTC.

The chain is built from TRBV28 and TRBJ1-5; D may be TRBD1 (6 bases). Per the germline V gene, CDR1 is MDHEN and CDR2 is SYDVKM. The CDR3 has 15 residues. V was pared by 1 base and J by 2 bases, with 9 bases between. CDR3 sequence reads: CASSLLGGGNQPQHF. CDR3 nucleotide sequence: TGTGCCAGCAGTTTATTAGGGGGAGGCAATCAGCCCCAGCATTTT.

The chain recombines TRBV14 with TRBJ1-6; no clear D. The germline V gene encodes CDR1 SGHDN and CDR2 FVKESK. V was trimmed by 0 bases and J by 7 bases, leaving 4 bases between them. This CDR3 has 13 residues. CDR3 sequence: CASSQDLNSPLHF. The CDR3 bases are TGTGCCAGCAGCCAAGACCTCAATTCACCCCTCCACTTT.

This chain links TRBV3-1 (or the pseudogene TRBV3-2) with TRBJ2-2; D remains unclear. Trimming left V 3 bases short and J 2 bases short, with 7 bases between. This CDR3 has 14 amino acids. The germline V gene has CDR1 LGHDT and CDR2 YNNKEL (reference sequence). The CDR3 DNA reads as TGTGCCAGCAGCCATCCTACTAACACCGGGGAGCTGTTTTTT. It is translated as CASSHPTNTGELFF.

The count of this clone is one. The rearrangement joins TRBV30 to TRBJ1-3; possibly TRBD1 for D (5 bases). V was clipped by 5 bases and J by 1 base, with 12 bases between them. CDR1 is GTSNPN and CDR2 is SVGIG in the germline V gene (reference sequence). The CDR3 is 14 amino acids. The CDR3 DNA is TGTGCCTGGGCTCAGGGTACTTCTGGAAACACCATATATTTT. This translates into CAWAQGTSGNTIYF.

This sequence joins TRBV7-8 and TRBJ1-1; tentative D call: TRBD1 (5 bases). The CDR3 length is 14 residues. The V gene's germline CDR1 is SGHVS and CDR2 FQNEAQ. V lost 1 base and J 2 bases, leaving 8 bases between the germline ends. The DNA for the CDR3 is TGTGCCAGCAGCTTAGTGGGGCGAAACACTGAAGCTTTCTTT. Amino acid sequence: CASSLVGRNTEAFF.

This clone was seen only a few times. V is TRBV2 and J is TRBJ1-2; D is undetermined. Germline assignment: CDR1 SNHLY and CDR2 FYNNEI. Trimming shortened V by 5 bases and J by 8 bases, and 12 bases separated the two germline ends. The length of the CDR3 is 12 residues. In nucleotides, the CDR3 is TGTGCCAGCAGTTTTGGAGCGCAAGGCTACACCTTC. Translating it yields CASSFGAQGYTF.

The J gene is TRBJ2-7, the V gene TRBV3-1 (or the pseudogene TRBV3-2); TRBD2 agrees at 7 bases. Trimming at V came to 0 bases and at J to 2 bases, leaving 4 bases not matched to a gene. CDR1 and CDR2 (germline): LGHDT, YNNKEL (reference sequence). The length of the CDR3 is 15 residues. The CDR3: CASSQEGLAAYEQYF. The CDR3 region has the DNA TGTGCCAGCAGCCAAGAAGGGCTAGCGGCCTACGAGCAGTACTTC.

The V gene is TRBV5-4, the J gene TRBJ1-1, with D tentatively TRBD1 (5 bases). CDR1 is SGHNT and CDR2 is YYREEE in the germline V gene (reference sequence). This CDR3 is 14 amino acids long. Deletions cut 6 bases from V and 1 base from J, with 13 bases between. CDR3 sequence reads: CASTSRGGNTEAFF. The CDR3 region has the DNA TGTGCCAGCACCTCCCGGGGGGGGAACACTGAAGCTTTCTTT. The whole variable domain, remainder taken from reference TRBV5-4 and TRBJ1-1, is ETGVTQSPTHLIKTRGQQVTLRCSSQSGHNTVSWYQQALGQGPQFIFQYYREEENGRGNFPPRFSGLQFPNYSSELNVNALELDDSALYLCASTSRGGNTEAFFGQGTRLTVV.

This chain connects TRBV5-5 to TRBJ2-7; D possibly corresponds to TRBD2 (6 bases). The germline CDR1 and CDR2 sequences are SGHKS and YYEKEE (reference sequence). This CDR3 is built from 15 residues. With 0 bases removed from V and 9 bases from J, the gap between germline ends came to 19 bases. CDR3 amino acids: CASSLGTGTGSRQYF. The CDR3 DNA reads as TGTGCCAGCAGCTTGGGGACCGGGACTGGATCGAGGCAGTACTTC.

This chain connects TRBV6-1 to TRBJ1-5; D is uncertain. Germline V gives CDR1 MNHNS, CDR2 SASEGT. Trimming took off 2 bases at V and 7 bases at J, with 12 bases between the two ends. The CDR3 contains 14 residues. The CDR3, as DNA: TGTGCCAGCAGTGAATGGGGAGGGCGACAGCCCCAGCATTTT. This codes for CASSEWGGRQPQHF.

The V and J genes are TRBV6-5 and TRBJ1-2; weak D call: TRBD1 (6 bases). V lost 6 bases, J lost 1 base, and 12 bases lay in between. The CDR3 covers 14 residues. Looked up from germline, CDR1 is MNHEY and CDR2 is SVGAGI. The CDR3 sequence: CASRETGLNYGYTF. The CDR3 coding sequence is TGTGCCAGCAGAGAGACAGGTCTTAACTATGGCTACACCTTC.

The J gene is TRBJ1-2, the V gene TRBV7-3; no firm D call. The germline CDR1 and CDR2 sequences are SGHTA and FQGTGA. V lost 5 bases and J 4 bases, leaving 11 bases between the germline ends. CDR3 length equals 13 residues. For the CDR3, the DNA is TGTGCCAGCAGCCCGGAGAGGGCCTATGGCTACACCTTC. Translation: CASSPERAYGYTF.

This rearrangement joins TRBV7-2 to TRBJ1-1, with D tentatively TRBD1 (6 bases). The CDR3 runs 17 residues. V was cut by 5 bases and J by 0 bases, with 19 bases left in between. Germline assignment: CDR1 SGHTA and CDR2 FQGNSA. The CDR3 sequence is CASSPWTVYTMNTEAFF. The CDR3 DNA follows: TGTGCCAGCAGCCCCTGGACAGTTTACACTATGAACACTGAAGCTTTCTTT.

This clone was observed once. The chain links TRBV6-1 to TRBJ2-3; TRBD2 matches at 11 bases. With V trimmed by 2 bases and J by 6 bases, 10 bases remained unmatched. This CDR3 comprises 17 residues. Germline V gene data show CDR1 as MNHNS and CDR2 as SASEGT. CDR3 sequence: CASSERKQASGRDTQYF. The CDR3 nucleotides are TGTGCCAGCAGTGAAAGGAAACAGGCTAGCGGGAGGGATACGCAGTATTTT.

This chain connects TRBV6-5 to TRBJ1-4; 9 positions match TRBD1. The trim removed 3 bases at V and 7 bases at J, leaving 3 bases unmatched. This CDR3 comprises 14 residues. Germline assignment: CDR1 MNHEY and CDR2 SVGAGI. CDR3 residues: CASSYGQGLEKLFF. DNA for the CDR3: TGTGCCAGCAGTTATGGACAGGGGCTTGAAAAACTGTTTTTT.

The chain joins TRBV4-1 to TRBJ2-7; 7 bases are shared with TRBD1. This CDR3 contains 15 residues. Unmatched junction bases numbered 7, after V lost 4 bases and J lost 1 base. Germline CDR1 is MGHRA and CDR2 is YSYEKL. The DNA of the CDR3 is TGCGCCAGCAGCCCCAACGAGGGACAGTCCTACGAGCAGTACTTC. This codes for CASSPNEGQSYEQYF.

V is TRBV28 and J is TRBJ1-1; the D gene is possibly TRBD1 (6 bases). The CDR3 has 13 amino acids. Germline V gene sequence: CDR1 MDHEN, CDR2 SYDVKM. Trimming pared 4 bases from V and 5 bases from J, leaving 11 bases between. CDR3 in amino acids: CASSYRVATEAFF. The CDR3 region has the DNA TGTGCCAGCAGTTACAGGGTAGCGACTGAAGCTTTCTTT.

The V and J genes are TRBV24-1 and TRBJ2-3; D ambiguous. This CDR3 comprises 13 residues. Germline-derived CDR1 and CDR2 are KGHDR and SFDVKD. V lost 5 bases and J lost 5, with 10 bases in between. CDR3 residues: CATSGEELDTQYF. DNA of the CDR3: TGTGCCACCAGTGGTGAAGAACTAGATACGCAGTATTTT.